This T cell receptor beta chain was recovered during a study of cytomegalovirus exposure and HLA in healthy donors. Study-wide results and caveats: The authors considered a cluster of highly shared sequence variants likely to be a sequencing artifact. Presence/absence analyses rested on an assumption that sequencing depth was roughly uniform across donors.

Use of 60 Vbeta and 13 Jbeta primers characterized the PCR. The repertoire was sequenced with immunoSEQ multiplex PCR; TCRdb's copy has only in-frame clones and lacks some. Of 150,000 to 200,000 clones in the sample, approximately 80% are singletons; the top ten hold under 0.6%. J was trimmed by 7 bases and V by 8 bases; bases with no gene match: 14. Germline CDR1 is KGHSH and CDR2 is LQKENI. The CDR3 runs 15 residues. Comments on this clone: Antigen unknown.

The TCR was taken from a woman in her 50s in good health and CMV-seronegative. V is TRBV18 and J is TRBJ2-1; 7 positions match TRBD2. Input material: PBMCs. In DNA form, the CDR3 reads TGTGCCAGCCACGCCACGTGGGAGGGTTTAAATGAGCAGTTCTTC. Amino acid sequence: CASHATWEGLNEQFF.